This T cell receptor beta chain was obtained from a study of T cells after yellow fever vaccination (dated by TCRdb to about 2019). In the study overall: The SMART-Seq v4 Ultra Low Input RNA kit was used to prepare libraries from fractions with low cell numbers. To track T-cell clones before and after primary and booster YFV17D yellow fever vaccination, bulk TCR alpha and beta repertoires were sequenced longitudinally. Two healthy male donors, one aged 18 to 29 and one aged 30 to 40 years, made up the cohort. Blood was drawn at multiple timepoints before and after primary and secondary immunization, with bulk PBMC replicates and cell subsets isolated.

Broad study findings and their caveats: Because only a couple of donors were included in the study, the extent to which the findings can be generalized is limited. Most clones expanded after primary vaccination were re-detected after the booster (around 96% of CD4 and around 88% of CD8), suggesting broad memory maintenance. Compared with the primary T-cell response, the secondary T-cell response was faster but weaker, reaching its peak on day 5 rather than on day 15. Computational filtering was required because FACS-sorted repertoires could contain abundant contaminating clonotypes from the bulk population. A small share of clonotypes occurred in both CD4 and CD8 compartments, likely arising from convergent recombination.

This sample was sequenced with an Illumina NovaSeq 6000. TCR cDNA was synthesized by 5'RACE template switching, through which a universal primer site and unique molecular identifiers were introduced. Priming of cDNA synthesis was performed from both the TCR alpha and TCR beta constant segments. Library amplification used two PCR steps, and the second PCR step added sample barcodes and sequencing adapters. Sequencing of libraries was done on Illumina HiSeq 2500 (2x100 bp) or NovaSeq (2x150 bp). Under the source paper's analysis protocol: MIGEC was used to demultiplex reads and collapse the reads into UMI consensus sequences, and MiXCR was used for V(D)J alignment. Using edgeR on replicate PBMC samples, clonotypes were called vaccine-responding if FDR was below 0.01 and the log2 fold change was above 5 up to day 15. Bulk clonotypes were assigned CD4 or CD8 identity according to which sequenced CD4 or CD8 repertoire held them at higher abundance. The public reads were quality trimmed at Q25 with fastp and then assembled into clones with MiXCR by TCRdb, keeping productive beta chains. Rows with a matching CDR3 protein are joined into one entry that keeps the most common DNA and genes. The V and J calls were determined by TCRdb, not by the authors. Recorded for this sample are some 320,000 distinct CDR3 sequences; around 11% of them occurred a single time. Clones ranked in the top ten supply approximately 3% of the sample.

For CDR1 and CDR2, the germline V gene lists SQVTM and ANQGSEA. Measured from the cysteine to the phenylalanine, the CDR3 is 12 residues long. This entry keeps only the CDR3 DNA: 36 bases, framed from base 1. V sheds 3 bases and J sheds 4 bases, leaving 6 bases between their ends. The treatment or condition label, as the study defines it: live attenuated yellow fever vaccine strain. PBMCs were isolated from peripheral blood using a standard Ficoll-Paque protocol. CD4 and CD8 T-cell fractions were isolated with Dynabeads CD4 and CD8 positive selection kits. TriZol was used to extract RNA from bulk PBMCs, from CD4 and CD8 fractions, and from dextramer-positive and dextramer-negative fractions. This clonotype appeared many times. Its target antigen remains unknown. No base quality values were provided; no much bigger clone lies one nucleotide off.

Rearrangement joined TRBV29-1 to TRBJ2-2; the D gene cannot be named for sure. The sequence derives from a man aged 18 to 30 who received the YFV17D yellow fever vaccine. The specimen was CD4+ T cells sorted from PBMCs, collected 45 days after the yellow fever booster vaccination. The encoded CDR3 is CSVEGSTGELFF. Here is the DNA: TGCAGCGTTGAGGGGTCCACCGGGGAGCTGTTTTTT.